The rows below give T cell receptor beta chains drawn from one sample of a study of T cells after yellow fever vaccination. Each CDR3 protein is one row after TCRdb ran MiXCR on the 5' RACE reads. The repertoire includes a few hundred thousand distinct CDR3 sequences, approximately 4.5% of them detected once, and roughly a fifth sits in the top ten. Sequences were derived from PBMCs, sampled 15 days after the yellow fever booster vaccination. These receptors were obtained from a man aged 18 to 30 who received the YFV17D yellow fever vaccine. Both conserved end residues are part of each CDR3. D genes are given only for firm matches. Some rows mark clone size as missing; the rest say once, few, many or name a class of expanded clone.

.,TRBV7-2,TRBJ2-5,.,CASSYTGGGQEETQYF,TGTGCCAGCAGCTACACCGGGGGAGGTCAGGAAGAGACCCAGTACTTC
.,TRBV6-5,TRBJ2-2,.,CASSYGVNTGELFF,TGTGCCAGCAGTTACGGGGTCAACACCGGGGAGCTGTTTTTT
.,TRBV15,TRBJ2-5,many,CATKGPGETQYF,TGTGCCACCAAGGGCCCTGGGGAGACCCAGTACTTC
.,TRBV2,TRBJ2-7,.,CASRAQVSPYEQYF,TGTGCCAGCAGGGCCCAGGTCTCGCCCTACGAGCAGTACTTC
.,TRBV25-1,TRBJ2-1,many,CASSAPTGRAYNEQFF,TGTGCCAGCAGTGCCCCGACGGGACGGGCCTACAATGAGCAGTTCTTC
TRBD1,TRBV6-5,TRBJ1-5,few,CASSYSYFDRGQPQHF,TGTGCCAGCAGTTACTCCTACTTCGACAGGGGTCAGCCCCAGCATTTT
.,TRBV7-2,TRBJ2-7,few,CASSLGAGRTTASYEQYF,TGTGCCAGCAGCTTAGGAGCCGGGAGAACCACTGCTTCCTACGAGCAGTACTTC
.,TRBV20-1,TRBJ2-3,many,CSAFQSGGRDTQYF,TGCAGTGCTTTCCAATCCGGGGGTAGGGATACGCAGTATTTT
.,TRBV20-1,TRBJ1-5,many,CSARDSGNQPQHF,TGCAGTGCTAGAGACAGCGGAAATCAGCCCCAGCATTTT
TRBD1,TRBV25-1,TRBJ2-3,many,CASSVGDRVPDTQYF,TGTGCCAGCAGTGTAGGGGACAGGGTTCCAGATACGCAGTATTTT
.,TRBV6-5,TRBJ1-2,few,CASRREHRENYGYTF,TGTGCCAGCAGACGGGAGCACAGGGAGAACTATGGCTACACCTTC
.,TRBV5-1,TRBJ2-3,many,CASSDGRTDTQYF,TGCGCCAGCAGTGATGGACGCACAGATACGCAGTATTTT
.,TRBV7-2,TRBJ1-2,few,CASSSLSHYGYTF,TGTGCCAGCAGCTCTCTCAGCCACTATGGCTACACCTTC
.,TRBV20-1,TRBJ2-1,many,CSAQGRVSYNEQFF,TGCAGTGCCCAAGGCAGGGTGTCCTACAATGAGCAGTTCTTC
TRBD2,TRBV3-1,TRBJ2-3,few,CASSPLAGVTDTQYF,TGTGCCAGCAGCCCCCTAGCGGGGGTCACAGATACGCAGTATTTT
.,TRBV18,TRBJ1-1,few,CASSSQPTGLNTEAFF,TGTGCCAGCTCAAGTCAGCCGACAGGCTTGAACACTGAAGCTTTCTTT
TRBD2,TRBV20-1,TRBJ2-7,few,CSAPLAGGGEQYF,TGCAGTGCACCCCTAGCGGGGGGGGGCGAGCAGTACTTC
TRBD2,TRBV7-8,TRBJ2-3,few,CASSPLARRLAGGTDTQYF,TGTGCCAGCAGCCCCCTCGCCCGCAGACTAGCGGGGGGGACAGATACGCAGTATTTT
.,TRBV10-3,TRBJ1-2,many,CAIAEPGPINYGYTF,TGTGCCATCGCGGAGCCGGGGCCAATTAACTATGGCTACACCTTC
.,TRBV20-1,TRBJ2-3,many,CSAREAGSTDTQYF,TGCAGTGCTAGAGAGGCGGGGAGCACAGATACGCAGTATTTT
.,TRBV5-1,TRBJ2-7,many,CASSLQEGGTYEQYF,TGCGCCAGCAGCTTGCAGGAAGGCGGAACCTACGAGCAGTACTTC
TRBD1,TRBV14,TRBJ2-5,many,CASSQGGQQETQYF,TGTGCCAGCAGCCAAGGGGGACAGCAAGAGACCCAGTACTTC
.,TRBV7-2,TRBJ1-1,.,CASSYTADTEAFF,TGTGCCAGCAGCTATACAGCAGACACTGAAGCTTTCTTT
.,TRBV5-1,TRBJ1-1,many,CASSSGTAALRGAEAFF,TGCGCCAGCAGCTCCGGGACTGCGGCTTTACGCGGGGCTGAAGCTTTCTTT
.,TRBV6-5,TRBJ1-1,many,CASMRGSTEAFF,TGTGCCAGCATGAGGGGGAGCACTGAAGCTTTCTTT
TRBD2,TRBV5-4,TRBJ2-5,.,CASSLVAGGGETQYF,TGTGCCAGCAGCTTGGTGGCGGGGGGAGGAGAGACCCAGTACTTC
TRBD1,TRBV12-3/TRBV12-4,TRBJ2-2,few,CASSYRTGATGELFF,TGTGCCAGCAGTTACCGGACAGGGGCGACCGGGGAGCTGTTTTTT
TRBD1,TRBV7-9,TRBJ2-6,.,CASSRGQGISGANVLTF,TGTGCCAGCAGCCGCGGACAGGGAATATCTGGGGCCAACGTCCTGACTTTC